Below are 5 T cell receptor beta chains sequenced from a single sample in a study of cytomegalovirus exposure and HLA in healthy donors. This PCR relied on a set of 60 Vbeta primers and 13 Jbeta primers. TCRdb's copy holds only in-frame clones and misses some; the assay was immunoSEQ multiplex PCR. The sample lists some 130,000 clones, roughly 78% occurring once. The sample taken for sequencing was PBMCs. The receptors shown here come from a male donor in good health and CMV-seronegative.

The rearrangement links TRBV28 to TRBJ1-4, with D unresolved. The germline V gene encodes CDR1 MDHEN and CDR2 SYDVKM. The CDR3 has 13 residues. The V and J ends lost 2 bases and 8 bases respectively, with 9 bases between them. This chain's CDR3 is CASSLTGGEKLFF. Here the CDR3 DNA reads TGTGCCAGCAGTTTAACGGGTGGCGAAAAACTGTTTTTT.

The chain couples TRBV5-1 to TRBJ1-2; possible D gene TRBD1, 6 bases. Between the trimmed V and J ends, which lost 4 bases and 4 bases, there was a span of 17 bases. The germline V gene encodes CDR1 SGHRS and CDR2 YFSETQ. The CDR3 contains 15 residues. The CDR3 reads CASSQTPGTFYGYTF. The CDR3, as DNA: TGCGCCAGCAGCCAGACCCCAGGGACATTCTATGGCTACACCTTC.

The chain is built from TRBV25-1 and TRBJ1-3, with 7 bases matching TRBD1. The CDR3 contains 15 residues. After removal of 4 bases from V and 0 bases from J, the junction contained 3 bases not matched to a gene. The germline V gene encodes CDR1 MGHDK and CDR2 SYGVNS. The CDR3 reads CASSGRDSSGNTIYF. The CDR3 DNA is TGTGCCAGCAGTGGCCGGGACAGCTCTGGAAACACCATATATTTT.

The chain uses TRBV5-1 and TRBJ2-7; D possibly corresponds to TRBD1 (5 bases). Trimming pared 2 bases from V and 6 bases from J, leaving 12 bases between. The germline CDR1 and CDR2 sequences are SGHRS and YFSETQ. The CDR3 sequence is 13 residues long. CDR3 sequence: CASSFSGFSEQYF. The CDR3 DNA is TGCGCCAGCAGCTTTTCAGGGTTCTCCGAGCAGTACTTC.

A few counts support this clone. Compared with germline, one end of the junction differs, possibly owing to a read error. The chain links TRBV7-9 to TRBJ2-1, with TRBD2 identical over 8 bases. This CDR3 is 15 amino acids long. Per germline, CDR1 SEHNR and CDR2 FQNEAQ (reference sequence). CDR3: CSSSFRGGASNEQFF. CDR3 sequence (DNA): TGTTCCAGCAGCTTCCGGGGGGGGGCCTCCAATGAGCAGTTCTTC.